This TCR beta chain is from a study of OX40 agonist ivuxolimab in advanced cancers. This clone came up once. The antigen is unknown. V shed 1 base and J 4 bases; nucleotides not matched to a gene: 1. CDR3 length: 13 amino acids. The germline gives CDR1 MGHRA, CDR2 YSYEKL. Overall study results and limits: No antigen was identified for the clonally expanded peripheral T cells.

Data came from immunoSEQ multiplex PCR; TCRdb stores just in-frame clones and leaves some out. The table has about 76,000 clones, less than 90% seen once. The origin of this receptor is an adult with an advanced solid tumor such as melanoma, head and neck, liver or kidney cancer. The chain is built from TRBV4-1 and TRBJ2-7; 7 positions agree with TRBD1. The sample in question was CD4+ or CD8+ T cells sorted from blood, obtained in a trial of the OX40 agonist ivuxolimab. CDR3 sequence (DNA): TGCGCCAGCAGCCAAGCACAGGGGTACGAGCAGTACTTC. Its translation: CASSQAQGYEQYF.